This TCR beta chain was recovered during a study of T cells after yellow fever vaccination. TCRdb ran MiXCR on the 5' RACE reads and lists one entry per CDR3 protein. The table has hundreds of thousands of distinct CDR3 sequences, approximately 13% seen once. Per germline, CDR1 DFQATT and CDR2 SNEGSKA (reference sequence). V gave up 3 bases and J gave up 2 bases; unmatched junction bases: 13. The CDR3 totals 19 residues. This clonotype originated in a man aged 25-45 years who received the YFV17D yellow fever vaccine. The sample here was PBMCs, taken on the day of the yellow fever booster vaccination. The genes are TRBV20-1 and TRBJ2-4; 13 bases fit TRBD2. The CDR3 protein is CSASRTSGRVVGTKNIQYF. The CDR3 coding sequence is TGCAGTGCTAGCCGGACTAGCGGGAGAGTTGTGGGAACCAAAAACATTCAGTACTTC.